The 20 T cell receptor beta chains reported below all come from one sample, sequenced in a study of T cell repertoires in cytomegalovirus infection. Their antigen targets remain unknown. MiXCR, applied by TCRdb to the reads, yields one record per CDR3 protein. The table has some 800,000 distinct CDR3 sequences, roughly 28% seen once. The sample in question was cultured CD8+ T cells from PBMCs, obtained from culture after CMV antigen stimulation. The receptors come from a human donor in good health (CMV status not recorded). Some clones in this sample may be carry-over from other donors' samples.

CDR3 DNA: TGTGCCAGCAGCGAATCGGGACAGGTTAGATACAATGAGCAGTTCTTC. This gives the protein CASSESGQVRYNEQFF. The chain joins TRBV5-6 to TRBJ2-1, with 8 bases matching TRBD1. This CDR3 spans 16 amino acids. The V segment lost 4 bases and the J segment 4 bases; nucleotides outside the gene matches: 10. CDR1 and CDR2 (germline): SGHDT, YYEEEE.

CDR3: CASSDAPRDLINTEAFF. CDR3 sequence (DNA): TGTGCCAGCAGTGATGCCCCCCGGGACTTAATTAACACTGAAGCTTTCTTT. The chain uses TRBV6-1 and TRBJ1-1; tentatively, D is TRBD1 (5 bases). Germline CDR1 is MNHNS and CDR2 is SASEGT. With 3 bases removed from V and 2 bases from J, the gap between germline ends came to 19 bases. This CDR3 comprises 17 residues.

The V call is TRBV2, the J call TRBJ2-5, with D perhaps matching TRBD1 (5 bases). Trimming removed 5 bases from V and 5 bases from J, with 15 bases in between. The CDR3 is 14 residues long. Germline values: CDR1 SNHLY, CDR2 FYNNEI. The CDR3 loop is CASSIPAAGETQYF. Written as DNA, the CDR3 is TGTGCCAGCAGTATCCCCGCGGCAGGGGAGACCCAGTACTTC.

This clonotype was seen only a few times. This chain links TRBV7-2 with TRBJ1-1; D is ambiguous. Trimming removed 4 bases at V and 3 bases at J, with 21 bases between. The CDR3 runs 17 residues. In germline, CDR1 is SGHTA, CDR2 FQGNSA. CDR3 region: CASSSPDRADRDTEAFF. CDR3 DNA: TGTGCCAGCAGCTCCCCTGACCGGGCCGACCGGGACACTGAAGCTTTCTTT.

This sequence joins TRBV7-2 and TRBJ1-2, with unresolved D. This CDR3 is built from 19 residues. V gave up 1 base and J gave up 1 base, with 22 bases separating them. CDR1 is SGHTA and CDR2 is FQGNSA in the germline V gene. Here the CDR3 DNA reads TGTGCCAGCAGCTTAGTAGGGAGGATAGACGGGCCAATTAACTATGGCTACACCTTC. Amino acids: CASSLVGRIDGPINYGYTF.

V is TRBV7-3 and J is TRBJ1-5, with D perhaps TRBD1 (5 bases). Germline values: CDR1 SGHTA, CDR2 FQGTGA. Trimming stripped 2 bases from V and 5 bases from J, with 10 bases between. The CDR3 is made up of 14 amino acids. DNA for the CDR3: TGTGCCAGCAGCTTAGACAGATTCGATCAGCCCCAGCATTTT. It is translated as CASSLDRFDQPQHF.

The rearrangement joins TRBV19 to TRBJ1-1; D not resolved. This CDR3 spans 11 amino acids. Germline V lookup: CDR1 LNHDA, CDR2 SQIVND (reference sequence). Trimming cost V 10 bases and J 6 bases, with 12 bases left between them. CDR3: CATFRRAEAFF. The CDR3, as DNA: TGTGCCACCTTCCGAAGAGCTGAAGCTTTCTTT.

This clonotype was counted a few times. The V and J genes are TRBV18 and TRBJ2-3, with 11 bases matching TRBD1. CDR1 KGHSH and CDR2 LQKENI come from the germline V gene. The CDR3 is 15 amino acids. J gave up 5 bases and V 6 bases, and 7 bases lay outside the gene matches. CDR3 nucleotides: TGTGCCAGCTCCCCGGACAGGGGGCTTGGAGATACGCAGTATTTT. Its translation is CASSPDRGLGDTQYF.

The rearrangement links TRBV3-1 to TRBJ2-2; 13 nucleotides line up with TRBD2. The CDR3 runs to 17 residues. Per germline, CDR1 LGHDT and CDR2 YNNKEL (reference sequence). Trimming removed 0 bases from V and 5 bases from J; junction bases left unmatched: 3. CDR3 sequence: CASSQEETSGGTGELFF. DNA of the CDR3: TGTGCCAGCAGCCAAGAGGAGACTAGCGGGGGGACCGGGGAGCTGTTTTTT.

The CDR3 here is CSAYARGRLATNEKLFF. CDR3 DNA sequence: TGCAGTGCTTACGCCCGCGGACGGCTAGCAACTAATGAAAAACTGTTTTTT. The genes are TRBV20-1 and TRBJ1-4; D remains ambiguous. V dropped 5 bases and J dropped 0 bases, with 19 bases sitting between them. This CDR3 is built from 17 residues. Germline CDR1 DFQATT, CDR2 SNEGSKA (reference sequence).

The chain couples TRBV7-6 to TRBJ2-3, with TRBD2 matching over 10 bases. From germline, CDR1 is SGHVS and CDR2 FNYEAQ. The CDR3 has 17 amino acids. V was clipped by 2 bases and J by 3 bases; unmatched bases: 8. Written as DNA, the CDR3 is TGTGCCAGCAGCTTAAGACAAGCGGGGGGGCCGACAGATACGCAGTATTTT. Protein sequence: CASSLRQAGGPTDTQYF.

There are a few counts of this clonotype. This CDR3 is CASSANRRRGYDTQYF. As DNA, the CDR3 is TGTGCCAGTAGTGCCAATCGTCGGCGGGGATACGATACGCAGTATTTT. The chain links TRBV19 to TRBJ2-3, with a possible D match to TRBD2 (6 bases). V was clipped by 5 bases and J by 6 bases, with 21 bases between them. This CDR3 is built from 16 residues. Germline lookup yields CDR1 LNHDA and CDR2 SQIVND (reference sequence).

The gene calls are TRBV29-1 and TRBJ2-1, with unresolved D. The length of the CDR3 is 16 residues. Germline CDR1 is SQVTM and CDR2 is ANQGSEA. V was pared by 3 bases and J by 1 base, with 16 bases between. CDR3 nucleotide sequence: TGCAGCGTTGAGAATTGGCTCGAGAGTTCCTACAATGAGCAGTTCTTC. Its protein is CSVENWLESSYNEQFF.

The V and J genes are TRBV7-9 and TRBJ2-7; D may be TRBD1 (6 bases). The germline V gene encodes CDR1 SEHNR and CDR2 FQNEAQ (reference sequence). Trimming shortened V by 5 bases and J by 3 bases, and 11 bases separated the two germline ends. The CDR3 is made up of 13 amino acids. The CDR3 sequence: CASSGRTDYEQYF. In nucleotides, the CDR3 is TGTGCCAGCAGCGGGCGGACAGACTACGAGCAGTACTTC.

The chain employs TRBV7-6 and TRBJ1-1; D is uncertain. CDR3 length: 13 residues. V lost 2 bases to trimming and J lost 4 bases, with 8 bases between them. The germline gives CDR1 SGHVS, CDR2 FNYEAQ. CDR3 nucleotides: TGTGCCAGCAGCTTATATCAAGGCACTGAAGCTTTCTTT. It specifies CASSLYQGTEAFF.

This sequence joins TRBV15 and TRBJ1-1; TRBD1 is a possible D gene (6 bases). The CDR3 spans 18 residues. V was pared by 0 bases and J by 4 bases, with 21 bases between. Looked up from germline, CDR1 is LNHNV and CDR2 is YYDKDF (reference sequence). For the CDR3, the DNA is TGTGCCACCAGCAGAGATAGGGGGGAAGGCATTTGGGGCACTGAAGCTTTCTTT. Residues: CATSRDRGEGIWGTEAFF.

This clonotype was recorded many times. The CDR3 spells CASSLETDVLGETQYF. The CDR3 nucleotides are TGTGCCAGCAGCTTAGAGACTGATGTGTTGGGAGAGACCCAGTACTTC. V and J are TRBV7-2 and TRBJ2-5; D is ambiguous. CDR3 length equals 16 residues. The ends were cut back, 1 base at V and 4 bases at J, with 16 bases in the middle. Germline V CDR1 and CDR2: SGHTA, FQGNSA. The full variable domain, completed using reference TRBV7-2 and TRBJ2-5, is GAGVSQSPSNKVTEKGKDVELRCDPISGHTALYWYRQSLGQGLEFLIYFQGNSAPDKSGLPSDRFSAERTGGSVSTLTIQRTQQEDSAVYLCASSLETDVLGETQYFGPGTRLLVL.

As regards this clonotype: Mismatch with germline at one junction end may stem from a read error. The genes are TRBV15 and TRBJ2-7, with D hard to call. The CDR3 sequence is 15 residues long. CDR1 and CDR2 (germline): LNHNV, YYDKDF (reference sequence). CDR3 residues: CVTSPTPLAVYEQYF. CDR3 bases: TGTGTCACCAGCCCGACCCCCCTGGCAGTTTACGAGCAGTACTTC.

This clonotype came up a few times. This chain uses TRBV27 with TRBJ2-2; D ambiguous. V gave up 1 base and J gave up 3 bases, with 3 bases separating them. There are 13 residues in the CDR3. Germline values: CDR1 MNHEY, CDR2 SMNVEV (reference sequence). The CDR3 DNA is TGTGCCAGCAGTTTATTCCACACCGGGGAGCTGTTTTTT. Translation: CASSLFHTGELFF.

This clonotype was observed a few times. In DNA, the CDR3 is TGTGCCAGCAGGCGGGGGGGCCGCAATGAGCAGTTCTTC. Translating it yields CASRRGGRNEQFF. The V call is TRBV2, the J call TRBJ2-1; 9 bases align to TRBD2. CDR1 is SNHLY and CDR2 is FYNNEI in the germline V gene. This CDR3 spans 13 amino acids. V lost 6 bases to trimming and J lost 6 bases; unmatched junction nucleotides: 3. Combining the CDR3 with reference TRBV2 and TRBJ2-1 gives the whole variable domain EPEVTQTPSHQVTQMGQEVILRCVPISNHLYFYWYRQILGQKVEFLVSFYNNEISEKSEIFDDQFSVERPDGSNFTLKIRSTKLEDSAMYFCASRRGGRNEQFFGPGTRLTVL.